The TCR beta chain described here comes from a study of cytomegalovirus exposure and HLA in healthy donors (TCRdb year 2017). At the level of the whole study: An earlier analysis of 587 of the donors reported 250 to 300 Gb of sequence data and 95 million to 140 million unique TCR beta sequences obtained from about 170 million T cells. An early release covering 550 to 650 HLA-typed donors comprised about 310 gigabases of sequencing data and 85 million or so unique TCR sequences. Of the approximately 370 genotyped donors, 65% to 90% were placed in the genetic ancestry cluster associated with self-reported Caucasian donors. The aim of the study was to test whether cataloging public T cell receptors could identify signatures of past pathogen exposure. Using immunosequencing, the study profiled T cell repertoires from about 620 subjects and related those repertoires to cytomegalovirus serostatus. A separate validation cohort of approximately 120 different subjects was used in addition to the roughly 700-subject first cohort. High-throughput TCR immunosequencing, statistical association of individual TCRs with disease status, and machine learning were combined to predict cytomegalovirus infection status. A later analysis re-analyzed previously published TCR beta repertoires from approximately 700 donors and added high-resolution HLA genotyping to study TCR occurrence patterns. Rather than using new phenotypic data, the later analysis identified candidate immune exposures from TCR beta sequences and from how often those sequences occurred across donors. An earlier analysis of around 580 of the donors used high-throughput TCR beta sequencing to judge whether each TCR beta V gene segment behaved as functional or pseudogenic. Alongside the repertoire data, information on donor age, sex, ethnicity and CMV serostatus was compiled. A later genetic analysis used genome-wide SNP genotypes for about three fifths of the roughly 700 donors, treating that subset as a discovery cohort. All discovery cohort repertoires had been generated using a single sequencing platform. HLA typing covered class I and class II loci at four-digit resolution. Typing coverage varied by locus: about 629-640 donors for A, B, C, DRB1 and DQB1; more than 500 for DQA1; nearly 610 for DPA1; approximately 450 for DPB1. A handful of DR-DQ haplotypes were treated as single units for association and clustering because of strong linkage in the cohort. Across about 380 genotyped donors of the cohort, an average of about 240,000 unique TCR beta nucleotide sequences per donor were sequenced, and approximately 17% of those sequences were non-productive. Summary of the overall study and its limitations: Assigning TCR associations to individual alleles was difficult when HLA alleles, especially DR and DQ, strongly co-occurred. In vitro tests confirmed that a few of the cytomegalovirus-associated TCR beta chains recognize cytomegalovirus antigens. HLA typing was unavailable for some donors at each locus, so association tests used only the typed subset. A further reported finding was that TCR beta sequences accurately predicted the HLA-A and HLA-B alleles for most subjects in the first cohort. The earlier analysis of approximately 560 of the donors excluded 15 to 20 rarely observed V segments, including chromosome 9 orphons, because counts were too low. According to a later analysis, most CMV-associated TCR beta chains appeared to be HLA-restricted, and the HLA associations seemed to be driven largely by CMV exposure. A later analysis reported that several top co-occurrence clusters appeared linked to parvovirus B19, influenza, CMV and Epstein-Barr virus. The authors suggested that the approach could potentially be extended to other disease states and immunological phenotypes. In a later analysis, HLA-associated TCR beta chains showed more clonal expansion and lower generation probabilities than non-associated chains that were equally common. Compared with the approximately 710-donor mean, donors in an Asian-associated ancestry cluster had fewer N-insertions in productive TCRs, according to a later genetic analysis. Sequencing depth was assumed to be roughly uniform across donors in the presence/absence analyses, though that assumption may not hold. In the study, around 150 TCR beta chains were listed as associated with cytomegalovirus. Cytomegalovirus status was reported to be diagnosed by the classifier with high specificity and sensitivity in both the original and validation cohorts. Most TCR sequences were observed very rarely across donors, whereas some public TCRs were present in many individuals. Linkage disequilibrium might explain the correlated functional status among segregating V segments, but an unknown experimental factor could not be ruled out. In an earlier analysis of some 550 of the donors, most TCR beta V segments were observed in productive rearrangements about 87% or about 30% of the time, broadly matching IMGT annotations. Specific HLA alleles were associated with 15,000 to 20,000 TCR beta sequences at a false discovery rate of 0.05 in a later analysis. Some IMGT-functional V segments, including TRBV6-2 and TRBV6-3, could not be distinguished by the 87-base-pair reads and were therefore excluded. According to a later analysis, TCR association rates differed among HLA loci, with DRB1 alleles showing the most associated TCRs and HLA-C alleles showing the fewest. Only TCR beta chains were sequenced in this cohort, and the absence of alpha or paired-chain data limited detectable features. Immune exposure information for the cohort was limited to CMV serostatus. A cluster of highly shared sequence variants was judged likely to represent a technical artifact of the sequencing pipeline. A later genetic analysis associated a missense DCLRE1C variant with V-gene and J-gene trimming of TCR beta chains, and an independent cohort replicated the association.

Receptor amplification or capture employed the immunoSEQ multiplex PCR assay. For the multiplex PCR, a mixture combining 60 forward primers for TCR Vbeta segments and 13 reverse primers for TCR Jbeta segments was used. The CDR3 region of rearranged TCR beta genes was amplified from genomic DNA by a multiplex PCR assay. The amplified TCR beta libraries were sequenced on the Illumina HiSeq System as 87-base-pair reads. On the authors' methods: Across the roughly 600 repertoires, a later analysis counted 60 million to 90 million unique TCR beta chains, some 11 million of which were shared by at least two donors. Raw reads were error-corrected and collapsed into unique sequences by a nearest-neighbor algorithm in which closely related sequences were merged to remove PCR and sequencing errors. CDR3 sequences were aligned to IMGT reference sequences to assign V, D and J gene segments. Each retained sequence needed at least a six-nucleotide match to both a V gene segment and a J gene segment. A rearrangement counted as productive if the CDR3 had no stop codons and remained in frame with V and J, and every other rearrangement counted as non-productive. Following IMGT convention, CDR3 was defined as the stretch from the second conserved V-encoded cysteine up to the conserved J-encoded phenylalanine. The earlier analysis of some 580 of the donors excluded any sequence lacking an unambiguous match to a single V gene segment. In an earlier analysis of some 590 of the donors, a V segment was called functional when productive rearrangements were above 56.7%, and segregating when the standard deviation between donors exceeded 5%. A statistical classification framework was developed to diagnose cytomegalovirus status using the catalog of TCR beta chain sequences. In a later analysis, TCR nucleotide sequences were compared against IMGT/GENE-DB human TR gene sequences so that V and J genes could be assigned. In a later analysis, CDR3 sequences and most-parsimonious VDJ recombination scenarios were assigned using the TCRdist pipeline. In a later analysis, each TCR beta chain was defined by its CDR3 amino acid sequence together with its V-gene family, and reads without a unique V-gene family were excluded. To address suspected cross-contamination and a sequencing artifact, a later analysis removed approximately 600 highly shared, low-generation-probability nucleotide sequences. In a later analysis, a clonal expansion index for each public chain was calculated from normalized within-repertoire ranks of inferred template counts. In a later analysis, generation probabilities were computed with a VDJ recombination model fitted to out-of-frame rearrangements, and the resulting probabilities were checked against IGoR. Hypergeometric tests were used in a later analysis to score TCR-TCR, TCR-HLA and TCR-CMV co-occurrence, with a repertoire-size bias correction applied to the TCR pairs. To estimate false discovery rates, a later analysis permuted the HLA or CMV assignments 20 times. In a later analysis, co-occurring TCRs were grouped using DBSCAN, and TCRdist sequence similarity was added for clustering within HLA-allele-positive subsets. Repertoires with fewer than 30,000 or more than 120,000 public chains, plus five repertoires with anomalous nucleotide sharing, were excluded from co-occurrence clustering. The table was pulled from immuneACCESS by TCRdb, which kept in-frame rearrangements only. Such tables lose some clones; where checked, under half of the loss comes from unresolved V genes, and the rest has no known cause. That table gives V, J and clone size, and the DNA gave D and trimming. This sample lists 100,000 to 150,000 clones; roughly 75% were detected once. The ten largest clonotypes hold approximately 11% of the sample.

With regard to this clone: Its antigen is still unknown. No clone much larger than this one lies a single base away; base qualities are absent.

The cohort consisted of 666 healthy bone marrow donors. At the time of sampling, all cohort members were nominally healthy, though unrecorded immune exposures were likely present. The donor tested CMV seropositive, placing the donor among the roughly 300 seropositive members of the cohort. A peripheral blood sample was provided by each donor, and peripheral blood mononuclear cells were used for TCR beta sequencing. Genomic DNA was extracted from the blood cell samples with the Qiagen DNeasy Blood Extraction Kit. The germline V gene (reference sequence) specifies LNHNV as CDR1 and YYDKDF as CDR2. V is cut back by 2 bases and J by 10 bases, with 11 bases in the junction unmatched. The CDR3 starts with the cysteine, ends with the phenylalanine, and has 15 residues. The read is trimmed to its CDR3 DNA, 45 bases read in frame from base 1.

The chain employs TRBV15 and TRBJ2-1; 7 junctional bases match TRBD2. This TCR was sampled from a young man in good health and CMV-seropositive. What was sequenced was PBMCs. The CDR3 sequence is CATSRPGLLVPEQFF. In nucleotide form, the sequence is TGTGCCACCAGCAGACCGGGACTACTTGTACCCGAGCAGTTCTTC.